The 25 T cell receptor beta chains presented below share a single source sample, sequenced in a study of blood T cell repertoires in COVID-19. Measured with immunoSEQ multiplex PCR; TCRdb has only the in-frame clones, and not every one. The sample has more than 10,000 clones, under 80% seen once. The specimen was peripheral blood. The source is a woman of 80 years or more with acute or convalescent COVID-19.

This clone was found a few times. The chain joins TRBV5-6 to TRBJ1-5; 7 bases match TRBD1. CDR3 length: 15 amino acids. Germline values: CDR1 SGHDT, CDR2 YYEEEE. Trimming cost V 0 bases and J 3 bases; bases outside gene matches: 3. This CDR3 is CASSLGRGLNQPQHF. The CDR3 region has the DNA TGTGCCAGCAGCTTGGGTAGGGGGCTCAATCAGCCCCAGCATTTT.

This clone was observed once. The V call is TRBV7-9, the J call TRBJ1-5; D may be TRBD1 (6 bases). Per the germline V gene, CDR1 is SEHNR and CDR2 is FQNEAQ (reference sequence). The ends were cut back, 7 bases at V and 3 bases at J, with 10 bases in the middle. The CDR3 has 13 residues. CDR3: CASKGGVNQPQHF. The CDR3 DNA follows: TGTGCCAGCAAGGGGGGGGTCAATCAGCCCCAGCATTTT.

The gene calls are TRBV5-1 and TRBJ1-1; TRBD1 matches 7 bases. In germline, CDR1 is SGHRS, CDR2 YFSETQ. The CDR3 totals 15 residues. The J segment lost 1 base and the V segment lost 0 bases, leaving 3 bases of the junction unmatched. The CDR3 sequence: CASSLEGTANTEAFF. The DNA for the CDR3 is TGCGCCAGCAGCTTGGAAGGGACAGCGAACACTGAAGCTTTCTTT.

In its sample, this clone was seen a few times. This chain uses TRBV5-8 with TRBJ1-2; weak D call: TRBD1 (6 bases). V gave up 5 bases and J gave up 4 bases, with 12 bases separating them. Germline lookup yields CDR1 SGHTS and CDR2 YDEGEE. The CDR3 spans 13 residues. In DNA form, the CDR3 reads TGTGCCAGCAGTCTCGGACAGTCCTATGGCTACACCTTC. It encodes CASSLGQSYGYTF. Filled out from reference TRBV5-8 and TRBJ1-2, the complete variable domain reads EAGVTQSPTHLIKTRGQQATLRCSPISGHTSVYWYQQALGLGLQFLLWYDEGEERNRGNFPPRFSGRQFPNYSSELNVNALELEDSALYLCASSLGQSYGYTFGSGTRLTVV.

J is TRBJ1-2 and V is TRBV7-3; a weak D match, TRBD1 (6 bases). The CDR3 covers 14 residues. The V end lost 2 bases, the J end lost 6 bases, and 13 bases lay between the germline ends. The germline V gene encodes CDR1 SGHTA and CDR2 FQGTGA. The CDR3, as DNA: TGTGCCAGCAGCTTAGGGGCCAGGGGAGATGGCTACACCTTC. This encodes CASSLGARGDGYTF.

The chain links TRBV5-1 to TRBJ1-2; D is unresolved. V was cut by 0 bases and J by 1 base, with 10 bases left in between. CDR1 is SGHRS, CDR2 YFSETQ, per germline. CDR3 size: 15 residues. The chain's CDR3 is CASSLGNTINYGYTF. The CDR3 coding sequence is TGCGCCAGCAGCTTGGGTAACACAATTAACTATGGCTACACCTTC.

This clone was recorded once. The chain is built from TRBV14 and TRBJ1-1; D not resolved. Germline assignment: CDR1 SGHDN and CDR2 FVKESK. V dropped 1 base and J dropped 0 bases, with 9 bases sitting between them. The CDR3 totals 15 residues. CDR3 protein: CASSQAGRLNTEAFF. As DNA, the CDR3 is TGTGCCAGCAGCCAAGCGGGAAGATTGAACACTGAAGCTTTCTTT.

The chain carries TRBV6-4 and TRBJ2-1, with 7 nucleotides matching TRBD2. J lost 3 bases, V lost 2 bases, and 1 base had no gene match. Germline V lookup: CDR1 MRHNA, CDR2 SNTAGT. The CDR3 is 14 residues long. The CDR3 region has the DNA TGTGCCAGCAGTGACAGCGGGGACTACAATGAGCAGTTCTTC. Translation: CASSDSGDYNEQFF.

CDR3 amino acids: CASSPQGRGDHNEQFF. CDR3 nucleotide sequence: TGTGCCAGCAGTCCCCAGGGGCGGGGGGACCACAATGAGCAGTTCTTC. The V call is TRBV27, the J call TRBJ2-1; 8 bases line up with TRBD2. The germline V gene has CDR1 MNHEY and CDR2 SMNVEV (reference sequence). The junction had 11 bases not matched to a gene; V was cut back by 5 bases and J by 5 bases. The CDR3 totals 16 residues.

The chain employs TRBV4-3 and TRBJ2-5, with 9 bases aligning to TRBD2. The CDR3 has 17 residues. The V gene's germline CDR1 is LGHNA and CDR2 YSLEER. With 0 bases clipped from V and 0 bases from J, the junction kept 5 bases outside the gene matches. The CDR3 DNA reads TGCGCCAGCAGCCAAGAACGTGCGGGGGGGAACCAAGAGACCCAGTACTTC. Translating it yields CASSQERAGGNQETQYF.

V is TRBV6-5 and J is TRBJ1-6; 7 bases match TRBD1. The CDR3 loop spans 14 amino acids. V lost 6 bases to trimming and J lost 9 bases; unmatched junction nucleotides: 8. CDR1 and CDR2 from the germline V gene are MNHEY and SVGAGI. CDR3 nucleotide sequence: TGTGCCAGCAGGGAGGGGGCAGTTTTTTCACCCCTCCACTTT. It is translated as CASREGAVFSPLHF.

This clone was seen a handful of times. The chain joins TRBV5-1 to TRBJ1-6; D gene ambiguous. Germline lookup yields CDR1 SGHRS and CDR2 YFSETQ. The V and J ends lost 0 bases and 3 bases respectively, with 7 bases between them. This CDR3 comprises 15 residues. The CDR3 spells CASSLVSNYNSPLHF. CDR3 coding DNA: TGCGCCAGCAGCTTGGTGTCCAACTATAATTCACCCCTCCACTTT.

The chain joins TRBV30 to TRBJ1-5, with TRBD1 identical over 7 bases. From germline, CDR1 is GTSNPN and CDR2 SVGIG (reference sequence). Trimming took 4 bases from V and 4 from J; bases not matched to a gene: 4. The CDR3 is 13 residues long. DNA for the CDR3: TGTGCCTGGACGACAGGGTTAAATCAGCCCCAGCATTTT. It translates to CAWTTGLNQPQHF. Supplemented by reference TRBV30 and TRBJ1-5, the full variable domain reads SQTIHQWPATLVQPVGSPLSLECTVEGTSNPNLYWYRQAAGRGLQLLFYSVGIGQISSEVPQNLSASRPQDRQFILSSKKLLLSDSGFYLCAWTTGLNQPQHFGDGTRLSIL.

V gene TRBV6-5 combines with J gene TRBJ2-7; TRBD2 is a possible D gene (5 bases). From germline, CDR1 is MNHEY and CDR2 SVGAGI. CDR3 length: 15 amino acids. Trimming removed 0 bases at V and 6 bases at J, with 15 bases between. CDR3 sequence: CASSYSGSEVTEQYF. The CDR3 bases are TGTGCCAGCAGTTACTCTGGTAGCGAGGTAACCGAGCAGTACTTC.

This chain uses TRBV7-2 with TRBJ1-1; 8 nucleotides align to TRBD1. Looked up from germline, CDR1 is SGHTA and CDR2 is FQGNSA. The CDR3 runs 15 residues. V lost 4 bases and J lost 5; bases outside the gene matches: 9. CDR3 DNA sequence: TGTGCCAGCAGCTGGACCCAGGGGGCTCGAACTGAAGCTTTCTTT. It encodes CASSWTQGARTEAFF.

The chain is built from TRBV27 and TRBJ2-3; 10 nucleotides match TRBD2. The length of the CDR3 is 15 residues. J lost 7 bases, V lost 5 bases, and 9 bases had no gene match. Germline V gene sequence: CDR1 MNHEY, CDR2 SMNVEV (reference sequence). CDR3 loop: CASSAAGGSVNTQYF. The CDR3 coding sequence is TGTGCCAGCAGTGCAGCGGGGGGGTCTGTGAATACGCAGTATTTT.

This chain connects TRBV6-5 to TRBJ2-7, with D possibly being TRBD1 (5 bases). CDR3 size: 13 residues. In germline, CDR1 is MNHEY, CDR2 SVGAGI. The germline V and J ends were trimmed by 8 bases and 4 bases, with 15 bases remaining between them. Here the CDR3 reads CASGPGIRYEQYF. The DNA of the CDR3 is TGTGCCAGCGGACCAGGGATTAGGTACGAGCAGTACTTC.

This clone has a handful of counts. The chain couples TRBV7-9 to TRBJ1-2; perhaps TRBD1 as D (5 bases). V was trimmed by 5 bases and J by 4 bases, leaving 14 bases between them. Germline lookup yields CDR1 SEHNR and CDR2 FQNEAQ (reference sequence). The CDR3 is made up of 14 amino acids. CDR3 sequence: CASSEDQGSYGYTF. In nucleotides, the CDR3 is TGTGCCAGCAGCGAAGATCAGGGAAGCTATGGCTACACCTTC.

This rearrangement joins TRBV5-1 to TRBJ1-1, with D tentatively TRBD1 (5 bases). This CDR3 comprises 14 residues. Between the trimmed V and J ends, which lost 1 base and 3 bases, there was a span of 10 bases. Germline V gene data show CDR1 as SGHRS and CDR2 as YFSETQ. The CDR3 DNA is TGCGCCAGCAGCTTGCAAGGGGCGTACACTGAAGCTTTCTTT. This sequence encodes CASSLQGAYTEAFF.

This clone was observed a few times. This chain links TRBV12-3 or TRBV12-4 with TRBJ1-1, with 7 bases aligning to TRBD1. The CDR3 has 13 residues. After removal of 2 bases from V and 4 bases from J, the junction contained 1 base not matched to a gene. In DNA, the CDR3 is TGTGCCAGCAGTTTATACAGGGGCACTGAAGCTTTCTTT. The encoded protein is CASSLYRGTEAFF.

The rearrangement uses TRBV2 and TRBJ2-2; no clear D. Trimming left V 4 bases short and J 1 base short, with 7 bases between. This CDR3 is 14 amino acids long. The germline CDR1 and CDR2 sequences are SNHLY and FYNNEI. CDR3 protein: CASSVEKNTGELFF. CDR3 nucleotides: TGTGCCAGCAGTGTAGAGAAGAACACCGGGGAGCTGTTTTTT.

The chain has TRBV21-1 and TRBJ1-3; no check of the table's D call, TRBD1, against the DNA was made. TRBV21-1 is a known pseudogene. The CDR3 runs 18 residues. CDR3 in DNA: TGTGCCAGCAGCAAAGGGGGTGGACAACCCCGAATTAGAAACACCATATATTTT. It yields the protein CASSKGGGQPRIRNTIYF.

V gene TRBV5-1 combines with J gene TRBJ1-4; D remains ambiguous. Trimming shortened V by 3 bases and J by 1 base, and 13 bases separated the two germline ends. From germline, CDR1 is SGHRS and CDR2 YFSETQ. The CDR3 is made up of 16 amino acids. This CDR3 reads CASSSQGAVTNEKLFF. Written as DNA, the CDR3 is TGCGCCAGCAGCTCTCAAGGTGCGGTAACTAATGAAAAACTGTTTTTT.

The count of this clone is one. The chain carries TRBV5-4 and TRBJ2-5; D is perhaps TRBD1 (6 bases). Deletions cut 4 bases from V and 1 base from J, with 11 bases between. There are 14 residues in the CDR3. Germline V lookup: CDR1 SGHNT, CDR2 YYREEE (reference sequence). The CDR3 DNA follows: TGTGCCAGCAGCCCCGGGACATCCCAAGAGACCCAGTACTTC. This codes for CASSPGTSQETQYF.

This chain connects TRBV5-1 to TRBJ2-2, with D maybe TRBD1 (6 bases). The germline V and J ends were trimmed by 2 bases and 9 bases, with 17 bases remaining between them. There are 15 residues in the CDR3. The germline gives CDR1 SGHRS, CDR2 YFSETQ. This CDR3 is CASSFPGQRNRELFF. The CDR3 DNA reads as TGCGCCAGCAGCTTCCCCGGACAGAGGAACCGGGAGCTGTTTTTT.